The next 4 T cell receptor beta chains were all read from a single sample in a study of beta chain features in type 1 diabetes. Study-wide results and caveats: Shorter TCRB CDR3s, moderately but significantly so, were found in Type 1 diabetes patients in all four CD4+ subsets.

Every bit of the isolated RNA underwent reverse transcription, so sequencing read expressed TCRB transcripts. Sequencing was performed with immunoSEQ multiplex PCR; in TCRdb, only in-frame clones are kept and a portion is missing. The data show fewer than 400,000 clones, about a tenth seen once. What these receptors recognize is not known. Sample: central memory CD4+ T cells from blood. Receptors originate from a man aged 25-45 years with type 1 diabetes.

This clone was seen more than once but under ten times. The chain is built from TRBV27 and TRBJ1-1; D gene unclear. The germline V and J ends were trimmed by 3 bases and 3 bases, with 8 bases remaining between them. Germline V CDR1 and CDR2: MNHEY, SMNVEV (reference sequence). This CDR3 has 13 residues. CDR3 DNA: TGTGCCAGCAGTTTGGCGGCGGACACTGAAGCTTTCTTT. The encoded protein is CASSLAADTEAFF.

This sequence joins TRBV5-1 and TRBJ2-7, with unresolved D. This CDR3 is 15 amino acids long. V lost 5 bases, J lost 3 bases, and 18 bases lay in between. Looked up from germline, CDR1 is SGHRS and CDR2 is YFSETQ. The CDR3: CASRNGPNTNYEQYF. CDR3 sequence (DNA): TGCGCCAGCAGAAATGGTCCCAACACAAACTACGAGCAGTACTTC.

J is TRBJ1-3 and V is TRBV5-6; D is unclear. The germline V gene has CDR1 SGHDT and CDR2 YYEEEE. CDR3 length equals 16 residues. Between the trimmed V and J ends, which lost 1 base and 0 bases, there was a span of 11 bases. The CDR3 coding sequence is TGTGCCAGCAGCTTGACCATAACCTCCTCTGGAAACACCATATATTTT. Its translation is CASSLTITSSGNTIYF.

In this sample, this clone turned up a few times. The V call is TRBV5-1, the J call TRBJ1-5, with D unclear. V was cut by 1 base and J by 5 bases, with 10 bases left in between. The germline V gene encodes CDR1 SGHRS and CDR2 YFSETQ. The CDR3 spans 14 residues. This CDR3 is CASSLFGEDQPQHF. The CDR3 DNA follows: TGCGCCAGCAGCTTGTTTGGGGAGGATCAGCCCCAGCATTTT.